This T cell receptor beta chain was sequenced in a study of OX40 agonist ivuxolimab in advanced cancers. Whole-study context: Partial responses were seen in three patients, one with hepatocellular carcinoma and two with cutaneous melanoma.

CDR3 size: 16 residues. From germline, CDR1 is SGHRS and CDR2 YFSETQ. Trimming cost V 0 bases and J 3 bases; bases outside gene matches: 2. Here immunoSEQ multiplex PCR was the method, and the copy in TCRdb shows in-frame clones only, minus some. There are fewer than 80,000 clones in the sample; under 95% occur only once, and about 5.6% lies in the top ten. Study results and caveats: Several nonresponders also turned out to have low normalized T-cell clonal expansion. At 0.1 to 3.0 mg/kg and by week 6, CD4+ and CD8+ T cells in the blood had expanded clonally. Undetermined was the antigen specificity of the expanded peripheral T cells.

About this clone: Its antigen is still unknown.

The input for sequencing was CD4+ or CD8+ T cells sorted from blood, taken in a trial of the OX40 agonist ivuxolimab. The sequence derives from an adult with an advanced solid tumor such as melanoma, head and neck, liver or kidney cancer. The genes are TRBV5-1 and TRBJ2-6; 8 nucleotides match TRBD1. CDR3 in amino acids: CASSLGTGFGANVLTF. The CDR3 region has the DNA TGCGCCAGCAGCTTGGGGACAGGGTTTGGGGCCAACGTCCTGACTTTC. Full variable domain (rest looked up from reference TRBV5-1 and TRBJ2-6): KAGVTQTPRYLIKTRGQQVTLSCSPISGHRSVSWYQQTPGQGLQFLFEYFSETQRNKGNFPGRFSGRQFSNSRSEMNVSTLELGDSALYLCASSLGTGFGANVLTFGAGSRLTVL.